One and the same sample provided the 10 T cell receptor beta chains below, sequenced in a study of spatial heterogeneity in lung cancer. Study conclusions and caveats: Mutation tallies in tumors tracked expanded intratumoral alpha and beta TCR counts.

These TCRs are of unknown antigen specificity. TCRdb re-analysed the 5' RACE reads in MiXCR, keeping a single row per CDR3 protein. Found here are some 6,300 distinct CDR3 sequences, 1% to 1.5% of them singletons; the top ten hold about 9.7%. Time point denoted: sample taken at primary tumor resection. Sequenced here: lung tumor tissue, sampled at surgery. The origin of the receptors is a male donor with early-stage non-small cell lung cancer.

Ten or more counts support this clonotype. The CDR3 reads CASSHLRRGVAFF. CDR3 DNA sequence: TGTGCCAGCAGTCACCTCAGAAGGGGAGTAGCTTTCTTT. The chain joins TRBV6-1 to TRBJ1-1, with D possibly TRBD1 on 5 matching bases. V dropped 5 bases and J dropped 10 bases, with 17 bases sitting between them. In germline, CDR1 is MNHNS, CDR2 SASEGT. The CDR3 loop spans 13 amino acids.

At least ten counts were recorded for this clonotype. The V call is TRBV5-4, the J call TRBJ2-1; the match to TRBD2 covers 11 bases. The length of the CDR3 is 16 residues. J was trimmed by 6 bases and V by 0 bases; bases with no gene match: 5. Germline V gives CDR1 SGHNT, CDR2 YYREEE (reference sequence). In DNA form, the CDR3 reads TGTGCCAGCAGCTTGGGGGGTAGCGGGGGGGCCAATGAGCAGTTCTTC. It specifies CASSLGGSGGANEQFF.

This clonotype was observed many times. The gene calls are TRBV6-1 and TRBJ1-5, with unresolved D. Trimming left V 3 bases short and J 3 bases short, with 9 bases between. This CDR3 region has 14 residues. Germline lookup yields CDR1 MNHNS and CDR2 SASEGT. The DNA for the CDR3 is TGTGCCAGCAGTGAGTCGGGGAACAATCAGCCCCAGCATTTT. Residues: CASSESGNNQPQHF.

This clonotype was found many times. The chain couples TRBV10-3 to TRBJ1-5; no definite D call. This CDR3 comprises 15 residues. The germline CDR1 and CDR2 sequences are ENHRY and SYGVKD. Trimming shortened V by 10 bases and J by 4 bases, and 20 bases separated the two germline ends. This chain's CDR3 is CATSLAGVNNQPQHF. CDR3 DNA sequence: TGTGCCACCTCCCTGGCCGGGGTCAATAATCAGCCCCAGCATTTT.

In its sample, this clonotype is medium-sized. V and J are TRBV11-3 and TRBJ2-7, with a tentative D call TRBD2 (5 bases). Trimming cost V 6 bases and J 7 bases, with 16 bases left between them. The CDR3 is made up of 13 amino acids. Per germline, CDR1 SGHNT and CDR2 YENEEA. CDR3 sequence reads: CASSLSLREEQYF. CDR3 bases: TGTGCCAGCAGTTTATCCCTGAGGGAGGAGCAGTACTTC.

By sample share, this clonotype is medium-sized. The chain is built from TRBV12-5 and TRBJ2-1, with D maybe TRBD2 (6 bases). Germline CDR1 and CDR2: LGHNT and FRNRAP. The CDR3 spans 15 residues. The V end was cut by 7 bases, the J end by 2 bases, with 15 bases between. DNA for the CDR3: TGTGCTAGTGTTGCCGGAGCGGGTGCCTACAATGAGCAGTTCTTC. This sequence encodes CASVAGAGAYNEQFF.

This clonotype appeared many times. The J gene is TRBJ2-3, the V gene TRBV10-3; tentative D call: TRBD2 (6 bases). Germline CDR1 is ENHRY and CDR2 is SYGVKD. Trimming left V 2 bases short and J 4 bases short, with 13 bases between. The CDR3 runs 15 residues. CDR3 protein: CAISEGRGGADTQYF. For the CDR3, the DNA is TGTGCCATCAGTGAGGGCAGAGGAGGGGCAGATACGCAGTATTTT.

In its sample, this clonotype is medium-sized. This chain links TRBV29-1 with TRBJ2-1; D is perhaps TRBD2 (6 bases). Germline loops: CDR1 SQVTM, CDR2 ANQGSEA. V was cut by 6 bases and J by 2 bases, with 8 bases left in between. This CDR3 comprises 12 residues. The CDR3 DNA is TGCAGCGTACGGACTACCTACAATGAGCAGTTCTTC. Protein: CSVRTTYNEQFF.

This clonotype was observed at least ten times. The chain uses TRBV11-2 and TRBJ2-3; TRBD2 aligns across 9 bases. Germline trimming cut 4 bases from V and 6 bases from J; bases unmatched to any gene: 11. CDR1 SGHAT and CDR2 FQNNGV come from the germline V gene. CDR3 size: 16 residues. For the CDR3, the DNA is TGTGCCAGCAGCTCCCGGGGTAGCGGGGGAGTGGATACGCAGTATTTT. Amino acids: CASSSRGSGGVDTQYF.

At least ten counts were recorded for this clonotype. The genes are TRBV27 and TRBJ1-6; 12 bases are shared with TRBD1. Germline loops: CDR1 MNHEY, CDR2 SMNVEV (reference sequence). The V gene end was trimmed by 8 bases and the J gene end by 5 bases; junction bases not matched to a gene: 16. The CDR3 length is 19 residues. The CDR3 reads CASGPAGTGGRHNNSPLHF. The CDR3 DNA sequence: TGTGCCAGCGGGCCGGCGGGGACAGGGGGCCGCCACAATAATTCACCCCTCCACTTT.